The 23 T cell receptor beta chains below were found in one sample sequenced in a study of blood T cell repertoires in COVID-19. The method was immunoSEQ multiplex PCR; TCRdb's version includes in-frame clones alone and lacks a portion of them. The sample yields 68,000 or so clones, roughly 84% seen once. The specimen sequenced was peripheral blood. These receptors originate from a woman aged 45 to 65 with acute or convalescent COVID-19.

This chain joins TRBV6-1 and TRBJ2-7; TRBD2 matches at 11 bases. Trimming took 1 base from V and 5 from J; bases not matched to a gene: 4. CDR1 and CDR2 (germline): MNHNS, SASEGT. There are 15 residues in the CDR3. CDR3 nucleotide sequence: TGTGCCAGCAGTGAAGTTTCTAGCGGGGGGAACGAGCAGTACTTC. This translates into CASSEVSSGGNEQYF.

This chain joins TRBV5-6 and TRBJ1-1; TRBD1 aligns across 7 bases. V shed 4 bases, J shed 0 bases, and the junction held 9 bases outside the gene matches. In germline, CDR1 is SGHDT, CDR2 YYEEEE. This CDR3 spans 16 amino acids. The CDR3 DNA is TGTGCCAGCAGCGCCACGGGACAGATCATGAACACTGAAGCTTTCTTT. It encodes CASSATGQIMNTEAFF.

V and J are TRBV6-5 and TRBJ2-7; TRBD2 matches at 14 bases. Germline CDR1 and CDR2: MNHEY and SVGAGI. This CDR3 contains 15 residues. V shed 5 bases, J shed 2 bases, and the junction held 2 bases outside the gene matches. The CDR3 is CASSRTSGGTYEQYF. CDR3 nucleotide sequence: TGTGCCAGCAGTCGGACTAGCGGGGGGACCTACGAGCAGTACTTC.

The chain has TRBV6-6 and TRBJ1-2; a weak D match, TRBD1 (5 bases). Per germline, CDR1 MNHNY and CDR2 SVGAGI (reference sequence). Trimming pared 7 bases from V and 4 bases from J, leaving 16 bases between. The CDR3 is 14 amino acids. In DNA, the CDR3 is TGTGCCAGCACCCCGGGGGGGTCTTTCTATGGCTACACCTTC. Its protein product is CASTPGGSFYGYTF.

DNA for the CDR3: TGTGCCAGCAGCCCAACGGGACAGGGCGGGGGTGGCGATACGCAGTATTTT. Translated: CASSPTGQGGGGDTQYF. V usage is TRBV9 and J usage is TRBJ2-3, with 9 bases matching TRBD1. V lost 4 bases and J lost 6; bases outside the gene matches: 15. The germline V gene encodes CDR1 SGDLS and CDR2 YYNGEE. The CDR3 extends over 17 amino acids.

The chain uses TRBV3-1 (or the pseudogene TRBV3-2) and TRBJ1-3; D not certain. CDR1 and CDR2 (germline): LGHDT, YNNKEL (reference sequence). CDR3 length: 13 amino acids. The V and J ends lost 4 bases and 4 bases respectively, with 8 bases between them. This CDR3 reads CASSPATGNTIYF. CDR3 DNA sequence: TGTGCCAGCAGCCCTGCGACAGGAAACACCATATATTTT.

The rearrangement joins TRBV30 to TRBJ1-2, with unresolved D. Germline V gene lookup returns CDR1 GTSNPN and CDR2 SVGIG (reference sequence). The CDR3 contains 14 residues. V shed 4 bases and J shed 4 bases, with 16 bases lying between them. The CDR3, as DNA: TGTGCCTGGACGGAGGGAACGAGTAGCTATGGCTACACCTTC. This codes for CAWTEGTSSYGYTF.

The chain carries TRBV13 and TRBJ2-5; TRBD2 agrees at 9 bases. The CDR3 is made up of 13 amino acids. Germline loops: CDR1 PRHDT, CDR2 FYEKMQ (reference sequence). V lost 6 bases and J lost 5; bases outside the gene matches: 4. CDR3 protein: CASRRLAAETQYF. CDR3 nucleotide sequence: TGTGCCAGCAGAAGACTAGCGGCCGAGACCCAGTACTTC. The entire variable domain, with the rest obtained from reference TRBV13 and TRBJ2-5, is as follows: AAGVIQSPRHLIKEKRETATLKCYPIPRHDTVYWYQQGPGQDPQFLISFYEKMQSDKGSIPDRFSAQQFSDYHSELNMSSLELGDSALYFCASRRLAAETQYFGPGTRLLVL.

The chain couples TRBV6-2 or TRBV6-3 to TRBJ2-1; 10 nucleotides align to TRBD2. Losses at the gene ends were 2 bases for V and 2 bases for J; bases not matched to a gene: 6. Per germline, CDR1 MNHEY and CDR2 SVGEGT. The CDR3 sequence is 17 residues long. The CDR3 loop reads CASSYTSGNPAYNEQFF. The CDR3 DNA reads as TGTGCCAGCAGTTACACTAGCGGGAACCCTGCCTACAATGAGCAGTTCTTC.

The chain combines TRBV11-2 with TRBJ1-5; possible D gene TRBD1, 5 bases. Germline V gene lookup returns CDR1 SGHAT and CDR2 FQNNGV. Between the trimmed V and J ends, which lost 4 bases and 4 bases, there was a span of 8 bases. The CDR3 is made up of 13 amino acids. This chain's CDR3 is CASSSQGNQPQHF. The DNA of the CDR3 is TGTGCCAGCAGCTCTCAGGGAAATCAGCCCCAGCATTTT.

This sequence joins TRBV18 and TRBJ2-6; D uncertain. V was clipped by 2 bases and J by 0 bases, with 5 bases between them. Germline V gene lookup returns CDR1 KGHSH and CDR2 LQKENI. The CDR3 consists of 15 residues. The CDR3 sequence: CASSPTDSGANVLTF. CDR3 in DNA: TGTGCCAGCTCACCAACAGACTCTGGGGCCAACGTCCTGACTTTC.

This clone was seen only once. CDR3 sequence (DNA): TGTGCCTGGAGTGGGACAGGGGGAAATAGTAATGGTCAGCCCCAGCATTTT. It specifies CAWSGTGGNSNGQPQHF. The chain has TRBV30 and TRBJ1-5, with 10 bases fitting TRBD1. Germline V gives CDR1 GTSNPN, CDR2 SVGIG (reference sequence). CDR3 length equals 17 residues. Trimming took 1 base from V and 6 from J; bases not matched to a gene: 12.

This chain connects TRBV27 to TRBJ1-1; 7 positions match TRBD1. The germline gives CDR1 MNHEY, CDR2 SMNVEV (reference sequence). The CDR3 runs to 15 residues. V trimming: 5 bases; J trimming: 1 base; junction bases outside the gene matches: 7. Here the CDR3 reads CASSREGQPNTEAFF. The CDR3 nucleotides read TGTGCCAGCAGTCGAGAGGGACAGCCGAACACTGAAGCTTTCTTT.

The J gene is TRBJ1-5, the V gene TRBV5-6; D may be TRBD1 (6 bases). This CDR3 has 15 residues. Germline assignment: CDR1 SGHDT and CDR2 YYEEEE. Trimming removed 0 bases at V and 1 base at J, with 8 bases between. The CDR3 DNA follows: TGTGCCAGCAGCTTGGGCCAGGGGAGCAATCAGCCCCAGCATTTT. The encoded protein is CASSLGQGSNQPQHF.

This sequence joins TRBV6-5 and TRBJ2-7, with D possibly matching TRBD1 (6 bases). V shed 4 bases and J shed 4 bases, with 20 bases lying between them. From germline, CDR1 is MNHEY and CDR2 SVGAGI. CDR3 size: 16 residues. CDR3 DNA: TGTGCCAGCAGTTCCCCCGGCACAGGGATTCGGTACGAGCAGTACTTC. The encoded protein is CASSSPGTGIRYEQYF.

The chain carries TRBV6-6 and TRBJ1-1; D gene unclear. Germline loops: CDR1 MNHNY, CDR2 SVGAGI (reference sequence). Trimming cost V 0 bases and J 6 bases, with 14 bases left between them. The CDR3 contains 15 residues. CDR3 amino acids: CASSYSIETIAEAFF. In DNA form, the CDR3 reads TGTGCCAGCAGTTACTCGATCGAGACAATCGCTGAAGCTTTCTTT.

This rearrangement joins TRBV28 to TRBJ2-3, with D unresolved. The CDR3 spans 12 residues. In germline, CDR1 is MDHEN, CDR2 SYDVKM. Trimming cost V 6 bases and J 2 bases, with 6 bases left between them. The CDR3 DNA follows: TGTGCCAGCAGCCCCTACACAGATACGCAGTATTTT. Translation gives CASSPYTDTQYF.

V is TRBV3-1 (or the pseudogene TRBV3-2) and J is TRBJ2-1; TRBD2 matches 12 bases. V trimming: 0 bases; J trimming: 3 bases; junction bases outside the gene matches: 6. CDR3 length: 18 residues. CDR1 is LGHDT and CDR2 is YNNKEL in the germline V gene (reference sequence). The DNA of the CDR3 is TGTGCCAGCAGCCAAGAGGCTAGCGGGAGGGCCATCTACAATGAGCAGTTCTTC. It is translated as CASSQEASGRAIYNEQFF.

The chain carries TRBV3-1 (or the pseudogene TRBV3-2) and TRBJ1-3; D may be TRBD1 (6 bases). V dropped 2 bases and J dropped 0 bases, with 11 bases sitting between them. The V gene's germline CDR1 is LGHDT and CDR2 YNNKEL (reference sequence). This CDR3 region has 16 residues. The CDR3 loop is CASSQTGRYSGNTIYF. The CDR3 nucleotides read TGTGCCAGCAGCCAAACAGGGCGATACTCTGGAAACACCATATATTTT.

The gene calls are TRBV5-6 and TRBJ2-3; the D gene is possibly TRBD1 (5 bases). V lost 4 bases to trimming and J lost 3 bases, with 6 bases between them. This CDR3 spans 12 amino acids. Germline values: CDR1 SGHDT, CDR2 YYEEEE. For the CDR3, the DNA is TGTGCCAGCAGCACAGGAACAGATACGCAGTATTTT. Its translation: CASSTGTDTQYF.

The chain links TRBV10-3 to TRBJ1-2; D is uncertain. The CDR3 runs to 16 residues. The germline V and J ends were trimmed by 0 bases and 1 base, with 12 bases remaining between them. The germline V gene has CDR1 ENHRY and CDR2 SYGVKD. The CDR3 loop reads CAISESAATLNYGYTF. DNA of the CDR3: TGTGCCATCAGTGAGTCCGCGGCAACTCTTAACTATGGCTACACCTTC.

The rearrangement links TRBV14 to TRBJ2-7; 9 bases are a match to TRBD2. CDR3 length equals 15 residues. Germline V lookup: CDR1 SGHDN, CDR2 FVKESK. The junction had 4 bases not matched to a gene; V was cut back by 4 bases and J by 0 bases. The CDR3 protein is CASSLLAGRSYEQYF. CDR3 coding DNA: TGTGCCAGCAGCCTCCTAGCGGGACGCTCCTACGAGCAGTACTTC.

V and J are TRBV12-5 and TRBJ1-5; tentatively, D is TRBD1 (6 bases). The CDR3 contains 14 residues. The germline V gene encodes CDR1 LGHNT and CDR2 FRNRAP. The V and J ends lost 6 bases and 6 bases respectively, with 15 bases between them. Written as DNA, the CDR3 is TGTGCTAGTGGCTGGGGGCTTTATCCTCAGCCCCAGCATTTT. The encoded protein is CASGWGLYPQPQHF.